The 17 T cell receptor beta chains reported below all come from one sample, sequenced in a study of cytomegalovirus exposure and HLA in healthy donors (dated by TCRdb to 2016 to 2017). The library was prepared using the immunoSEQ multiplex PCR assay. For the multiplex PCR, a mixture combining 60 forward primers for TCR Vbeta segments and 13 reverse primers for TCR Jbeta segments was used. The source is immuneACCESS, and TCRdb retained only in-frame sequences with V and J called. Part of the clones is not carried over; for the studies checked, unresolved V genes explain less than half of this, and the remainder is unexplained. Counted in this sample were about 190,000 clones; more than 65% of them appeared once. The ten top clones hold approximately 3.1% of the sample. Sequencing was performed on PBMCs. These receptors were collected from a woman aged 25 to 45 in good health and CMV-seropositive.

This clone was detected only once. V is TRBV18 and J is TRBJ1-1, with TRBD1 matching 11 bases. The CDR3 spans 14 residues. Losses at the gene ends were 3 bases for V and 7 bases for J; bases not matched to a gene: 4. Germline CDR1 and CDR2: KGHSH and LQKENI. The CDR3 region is CASSPGTGGSEAFF. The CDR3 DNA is TGTGCCAGCTCACCTGGGACAGGGGGGAGTGAAGCTTTCTTT.

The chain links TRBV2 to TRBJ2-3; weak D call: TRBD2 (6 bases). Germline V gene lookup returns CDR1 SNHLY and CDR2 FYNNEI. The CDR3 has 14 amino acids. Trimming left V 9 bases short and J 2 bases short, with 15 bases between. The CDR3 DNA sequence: TGTGCCAGAGCCGGGACTCGAGCCACAGATACGCAGTATTTT. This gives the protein CARAGTRATDTQYF.

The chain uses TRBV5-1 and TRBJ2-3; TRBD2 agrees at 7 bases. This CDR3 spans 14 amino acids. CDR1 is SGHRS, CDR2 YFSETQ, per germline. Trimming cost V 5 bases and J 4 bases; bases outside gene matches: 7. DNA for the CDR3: TGCGCCAGCAGGAGGCGGGAGTGGTCAGATACGCAGTATTTT. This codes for CASRRREWSDTQYF.

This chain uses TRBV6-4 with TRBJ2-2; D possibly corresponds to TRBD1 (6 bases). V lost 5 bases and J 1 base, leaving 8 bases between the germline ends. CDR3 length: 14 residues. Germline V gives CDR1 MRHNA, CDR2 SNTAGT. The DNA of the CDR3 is TGTGCCAGCAGTCTGGGACAGAACACCGGGGAGCTGTTTTTT. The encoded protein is CASSLGQNTGELFF.

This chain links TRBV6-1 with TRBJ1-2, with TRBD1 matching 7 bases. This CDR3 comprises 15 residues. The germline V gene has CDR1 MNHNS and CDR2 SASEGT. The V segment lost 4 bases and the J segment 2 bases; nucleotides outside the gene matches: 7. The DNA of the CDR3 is TGTGCCAGCAGTGTAGGGGGACAGAGAAACTATGGCTACACCTTC. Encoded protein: CASSVGGQRNYGYTF.

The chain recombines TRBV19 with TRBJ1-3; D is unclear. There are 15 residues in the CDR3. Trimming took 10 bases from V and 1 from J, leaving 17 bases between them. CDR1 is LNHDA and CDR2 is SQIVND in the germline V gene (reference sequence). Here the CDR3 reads CATSLAYPSGNTIYF. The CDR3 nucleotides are TGTGCCACCTCGCTCGCCTACCCTTCTGGAAACACCATATATTTT.

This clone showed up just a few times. CDR3: CASSLEIAGVVAEQFF. The CDR3 nucleotides read TGTGCCAGCAGCTTAGAAATAGCGGGAGTTGTTGCTGAGCAGTTCTTC. V is TRBV7-6 and J is TRBJ2-1; 9 nucleotides line up with TRBD2. Germline CDR1 and CDR2: SGHVS and FNYEAQ. The CDR3 is 16 amino acids. The V segment lost 1 base and the J segment 9 bases; nucleotides outside the gene matches: 10.

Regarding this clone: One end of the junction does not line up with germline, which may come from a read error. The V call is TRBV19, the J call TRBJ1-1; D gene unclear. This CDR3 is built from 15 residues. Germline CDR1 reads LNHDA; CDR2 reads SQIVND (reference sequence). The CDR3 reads CASRPSPTGNAEAFF. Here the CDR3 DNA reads TGTGCCAGTCGTCCTTCCCCGACGGGGAACGCTGAAGCTTTCTTT. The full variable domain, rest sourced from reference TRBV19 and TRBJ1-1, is DGGITQSPKYLFRKEGQNVTLSCEQNLNHDAMYWYRQDPGQGLRLIYYSQIVNDFQKGDIAEGYSVSREKKESFPLTVTSAQKNPTAFYLCASRPSPTGNAEAFFGQGTRLTVV.

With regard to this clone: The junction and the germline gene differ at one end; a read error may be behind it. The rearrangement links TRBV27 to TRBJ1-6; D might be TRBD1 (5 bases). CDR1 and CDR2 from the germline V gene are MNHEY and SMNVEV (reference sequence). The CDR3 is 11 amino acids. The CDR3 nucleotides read TGTGCCAGCAGCCCCGGGGGACGGTCCTCCTTT. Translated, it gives CASSPGGRSSF.

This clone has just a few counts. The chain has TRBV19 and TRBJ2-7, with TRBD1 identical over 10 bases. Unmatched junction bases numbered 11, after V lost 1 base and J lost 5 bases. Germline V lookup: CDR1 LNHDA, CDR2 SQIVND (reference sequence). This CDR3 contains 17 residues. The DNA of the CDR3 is TGTGCCAGTAGTATAGGAAGGTCGGGGGACAGGGGCCACGAGCAGTACTTC. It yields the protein CASSIGRSGDRGHEQYF.

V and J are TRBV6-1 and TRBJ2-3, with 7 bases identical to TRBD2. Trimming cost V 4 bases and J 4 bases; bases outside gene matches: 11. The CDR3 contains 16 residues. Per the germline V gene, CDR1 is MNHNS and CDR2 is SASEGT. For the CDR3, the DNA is TGTGCCAGCAGTGCAATAGCGGGTCCCGGCCCAGATACGCAGTATTTT. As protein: CASSAIAGPGPDTQYF.

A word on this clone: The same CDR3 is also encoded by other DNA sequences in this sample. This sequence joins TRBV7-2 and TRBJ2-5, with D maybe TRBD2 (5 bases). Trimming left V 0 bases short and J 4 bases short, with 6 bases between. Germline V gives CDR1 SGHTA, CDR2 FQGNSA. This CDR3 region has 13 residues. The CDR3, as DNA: TGTGCCAGCAGCTTAGCGAGGGCAGAGACCCAGTACTTC. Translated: CASSLARAETQYF.

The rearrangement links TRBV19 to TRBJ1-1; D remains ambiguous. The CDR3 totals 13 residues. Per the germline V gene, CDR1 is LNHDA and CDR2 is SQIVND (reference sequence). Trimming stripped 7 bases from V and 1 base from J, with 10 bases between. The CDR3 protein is CASKVSGNTEAFF. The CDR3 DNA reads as TGTGCCAGTAAAGTCTCCGGGAACACTGAAGCTTTCTTT.

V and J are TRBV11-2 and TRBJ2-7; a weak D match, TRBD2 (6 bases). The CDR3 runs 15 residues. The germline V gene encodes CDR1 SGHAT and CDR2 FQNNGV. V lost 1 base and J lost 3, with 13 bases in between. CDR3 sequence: CASSLAPGLDYEQYF. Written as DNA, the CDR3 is TGTGCCAGCAGCTTAGCGCCGGGACTGGACTACGAGCAGTACTTC.

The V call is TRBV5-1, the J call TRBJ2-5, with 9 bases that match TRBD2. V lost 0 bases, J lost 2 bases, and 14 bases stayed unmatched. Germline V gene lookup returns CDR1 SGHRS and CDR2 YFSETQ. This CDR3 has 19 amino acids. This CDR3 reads CASSLGGASGENGQETQYF. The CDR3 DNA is TGCGCCAGCAGCTTGGGGGGGGCTAGCGGGGAGAACGGTCAAGAGACCCAGTACTTC. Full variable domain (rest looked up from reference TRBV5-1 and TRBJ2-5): KAGVTQTPRYLIKTRGQQVTLSCSPISGHRSVSWYQQTPGQGLQFLFEYFSETQRNKGNFPGRFSGRQFSNSRSEMNVSTLELGDSALYLCASSLGGASGENGQETQYFGPGTRLLVL.

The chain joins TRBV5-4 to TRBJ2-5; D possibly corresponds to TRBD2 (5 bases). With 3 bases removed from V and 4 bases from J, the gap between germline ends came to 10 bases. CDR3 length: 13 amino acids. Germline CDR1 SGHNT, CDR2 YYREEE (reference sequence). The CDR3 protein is CASSSRGTETQYF. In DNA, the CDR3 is TGTGCCAGCAGCTCACGGGGTACAGAGACCCAGTACTTC. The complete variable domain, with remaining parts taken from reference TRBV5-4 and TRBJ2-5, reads ETGVTQSPTHLIKTRGQQVTLRCSSQSGHNTVSWYQQALGQGPQFIFQYYREEENGRGNFPPRFSGLQFPNYSSELNVNALELDDSALYLCASSSRGTETQYFGPGTRLLVL.

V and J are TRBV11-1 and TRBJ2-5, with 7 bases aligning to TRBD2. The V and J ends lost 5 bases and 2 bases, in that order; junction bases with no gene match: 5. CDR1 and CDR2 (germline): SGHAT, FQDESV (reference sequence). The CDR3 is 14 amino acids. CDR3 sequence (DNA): TGTGCCAGCAGCGAGGGACTAAATCAAGAGACCCAGTACTTC. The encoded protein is CASSEGLNQETQYF.